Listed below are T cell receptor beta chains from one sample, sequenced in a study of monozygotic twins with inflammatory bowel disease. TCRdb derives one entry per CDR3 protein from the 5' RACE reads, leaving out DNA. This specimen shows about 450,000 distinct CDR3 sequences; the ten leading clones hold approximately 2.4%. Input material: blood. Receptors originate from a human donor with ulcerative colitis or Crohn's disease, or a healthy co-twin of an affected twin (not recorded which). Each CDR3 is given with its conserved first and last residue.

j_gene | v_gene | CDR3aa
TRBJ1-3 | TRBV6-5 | CASSLSRGVLSGNTIYF
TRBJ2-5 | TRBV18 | CASSQGTEETQYF
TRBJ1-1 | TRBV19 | CASIPQGGTEAFF
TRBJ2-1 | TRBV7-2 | CASSPEVAGNNEQFF
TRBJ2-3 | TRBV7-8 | CASSFRQGAIDTQYF
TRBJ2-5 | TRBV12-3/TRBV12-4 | CASSSGSSETQYF
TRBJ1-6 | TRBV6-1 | CASSELGVSPLHF
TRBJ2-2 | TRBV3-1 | CASSQEPPGELFF
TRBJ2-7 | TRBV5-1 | CASSLYPPGTEDYEQYF
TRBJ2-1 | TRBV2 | CASSESRTLDEQFF